One and the same sample provided the 10 T cell receptor beta chains below, sequenced in a study of blood T cell repertoires in COVID-19. This table comes from immunoSEQ multiplex PCR, and its TCRdb copy is limited to in-frame clones, with some not included. The sample yields 130,000 or so clones, roughly 80% seen once. Sequencing was performed on peripheral blood. These receptors were taken from a woman in her 70s with COVID-19, enrolled during active disease.

V is TRBV3-1 (or the pseudogene TRBV3-2) and J is TRBJ2-7, with D perhaps TRBD2 (7 bases). The germline CDR1 and CDR2 sequences are LGHDT and YNNKEL (reference sequence). The CDR3 sequence is 16 residues long. The germline V and J ends were trimmed by 0 bases and 1 base, with 13 bases remaining between them. The CDR3 loop is CASSQEGGTNSYEQYF. The DNA for the CDR3 is TGTGCCAGCAGCCAAGAGGGGGGGACAAATTCCTACGAGCAGTACTTC.

The V call is TRBV5-5, the J call TRBJ2-3; the D is unclear. The CDR3 spans 15 residues. Germline V gives CDR1 SGHKS, CDR2 YYEKEE (reference sequence). V lost 0 bases and J lost 0, with 8 bases in between. Written as DNA, the CDR3 is TGTGCCAGCAGCTTGGTCAGGCATAGCACAGATACGCAGTATTTT. This translates into CASSLVRHSTDTQYF.

The chain uses TRBV6-2 or TRBV6-3 and TRBJ1-5; 7 bases line up with TRBD1. J gave up 3 bases and V 2 bases, and 4 bases lay outside the gene matches. Germline-derived CDR1 and CDR2 are MNHEY and SVGEGT. The CDR3 is 15 amino acids. In DNA form, the CDR3 reads TGTGCCAGCAGTTACGGGACAGCGGACAATCAGCCCCAGCATTTT. Protein: CASSYGTADNQPQHF.

The V and J genes are TRBV6-5 and TRBJ1-5; D is unresolved. This CDR3 has 13 amino acids. Germline-derived CDR1 and CDR2 are MNHEY and SVGAGI. V was shortened by 6 bases and J by 5 bases, with 11 bases between the two germline ends. The CDR3 reads CASREGYDQPQHF. For the CDR3, the DNA is TGTGCCAGCAGGGAGGGATACGATCAGCCCCAGCATTTT.

The chain joins TRBV4-3 to TRBJ2-1; TRBD1 agrees at 8 bases. With V trimmed by 1 base and J by 7 bases, 3 bases remained unmatched. The CDR3 covers 14 residues. Germline CDR1 LGHNA, CDR2 YSLEER. The CDR3 coding sequence is TGCGCCAGCAGCCAAGGTGACAGGGGAAATGAGCAGTTCTTC. Translating it yields CASSQGDRGNEQFF.

V and J are TRBV29-1 and TRBJ2-5; 8 bases are a match to TRBD1. The germline V gene has CDR1 SQVTM and CDR2 ANQGSEA. With 6 bases clipped from V and 5 bases from J, the junction kept 11 bases outside the gene matches. The CDR3 loop spans 14 amino acids. The CDR3: CSVAPRGLGETQYF. The CDR3 bases are TGCAGCGTCGCCCCCAGGGGGCTCGGGGAGACCCAGTACTTC.

This chain connects TRBV19 to TRBJ1-6; 10 bases agree with TRBD1. The CDR3 consists of 15 residues. Germline V lookup: CDR1 LNHDA, CDR2 SQIVND (reference sequence). V shed 10 bases, J shed 7 bases, and the junction held 10 bases outside the gene matches. In nucleotides, the CDR3 is TGTGCCACGAACCCTCCGGGACAGGGGAATTCACCCCTCCACTTT. Translated, it gives CATNPPGQGNSPLHF.

The chain joins TRBV7-3 to TRBJ2-5; 8 bases align to TRBD2. The CDR3 covers 14 residues. Germline CDR1 is SGHTA and CDR2 is FQGTGA. Unmatched junction bases numbered 13, after V lost 5 bases and J lost 11 bases. The CDR3 loop is CASSEKTGLGHQYF. CDR3 sequence (DNA): TGTGCCAGCAGCGAGAAAACGGGACTAGGGCATCAGTACTTC.

This chain's CDR3 is CASSLGQAGLNSPLHF. CDR3 sequence (DNA): TGTGCCAGCAGCCTAGGACAGGCGGGCTTAAATTCACCCCTCCACTTT. The rearrangement uses TRBV28 and TRBJ1-6; 7 bases are shared with TRBD1. Germline V gene sequence: CDR1 MDHEN, CDR2 SYDVKM. J gave up 7 bases and V 6 bases, and 12 bases lay outside the gene matches. This CDR3 has 16 residues.

The V and J genes are TRBV5-4 and TRBJ2-7; 7 bases match TRBD2. The CDR3 contains 13 residues. Germline V gene sequence: CDR1 SGHNT, CDR2 YYREEE (reference sequence). The V and J ends lost 7 bases and 5 bases, in that order; junction bases with no gene match: 9. This CDR3 is CASGQYGLDEQYF. The DNA for the CDR3 is TGTGCCAGCGGACAATACGGACTAGACGAGCAGTACTTC.